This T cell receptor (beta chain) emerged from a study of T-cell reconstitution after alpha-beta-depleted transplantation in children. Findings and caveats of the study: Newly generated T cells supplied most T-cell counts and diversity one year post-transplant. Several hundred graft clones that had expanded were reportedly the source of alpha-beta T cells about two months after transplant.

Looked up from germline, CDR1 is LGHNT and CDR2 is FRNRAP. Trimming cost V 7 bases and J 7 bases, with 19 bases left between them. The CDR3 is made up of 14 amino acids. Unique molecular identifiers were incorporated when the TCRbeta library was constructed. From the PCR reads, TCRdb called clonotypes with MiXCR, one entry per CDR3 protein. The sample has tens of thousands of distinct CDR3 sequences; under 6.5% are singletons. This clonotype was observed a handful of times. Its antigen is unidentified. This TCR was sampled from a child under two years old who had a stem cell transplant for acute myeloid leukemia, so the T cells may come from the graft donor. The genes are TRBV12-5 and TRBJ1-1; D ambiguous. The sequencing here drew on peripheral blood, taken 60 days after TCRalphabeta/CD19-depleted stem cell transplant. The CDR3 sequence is CASAHPKLGSEAFF. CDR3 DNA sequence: TGTGCTAGTGCCCATCCCAAGCTTGGGAGTGAAGCTTTCTTT.